This T cell receptor beta chain appears in the sequencing data of a study of blood T cell repertoires in COVID-19. Turning to the study itself: T cells, B-cell-depleted T cells, or PBMCs supplied cDNA or gDNA.

The CDR3 loop spans 14 amino acids. Trimming shortened V by 5 bases and J by 2 bases, and 10 bases separated the two germline ends. CDR1 and CDR2 from the germline V gene are MNHEY and SVGEGT. Under the authors' procedure: Estimated nucleated cell counts came from reference gene primer amplification. Generated by immunoSEQ multiplex PCR, the TCRdb table keeps only in-frame clones and is missing some. V and J calls and clone size are given by that table; D and trimming were obtained from the DNA. The repertoire consists of some 130,000 clones, with 88% occurring once and the leading ten covering about 2%.

The source material was peripheral blood. This clonotype was obtained from a man aged 65 to 79 with active COVID-19. The gene calls are TRBV6-2 or TRBV6-3 and TRBJ1-5; D is unresolved. CDR3 amino acids: CASSLRGGNQPQHF. The CDR3 nucleotides read TGTGCCAGCAGTCTACGCGGCGGCAATCAGCCCCAGCATTTT.